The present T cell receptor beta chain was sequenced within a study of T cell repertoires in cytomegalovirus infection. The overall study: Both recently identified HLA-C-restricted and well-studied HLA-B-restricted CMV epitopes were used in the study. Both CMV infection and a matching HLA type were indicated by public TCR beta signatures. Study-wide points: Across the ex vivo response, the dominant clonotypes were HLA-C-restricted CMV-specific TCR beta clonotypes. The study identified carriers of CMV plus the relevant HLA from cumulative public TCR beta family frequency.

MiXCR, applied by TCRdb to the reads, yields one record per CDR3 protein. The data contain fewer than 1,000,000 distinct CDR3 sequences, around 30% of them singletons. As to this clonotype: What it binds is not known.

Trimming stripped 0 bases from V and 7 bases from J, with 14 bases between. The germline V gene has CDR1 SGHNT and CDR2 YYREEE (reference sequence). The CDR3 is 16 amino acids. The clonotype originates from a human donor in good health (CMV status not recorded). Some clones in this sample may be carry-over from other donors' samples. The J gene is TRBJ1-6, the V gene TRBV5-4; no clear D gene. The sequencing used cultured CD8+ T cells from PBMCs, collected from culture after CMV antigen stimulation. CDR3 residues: CASSLAAGRKNSPLHF. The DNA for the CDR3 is TGTGCCAGCAGCTTGGCGGCGGGAAGGAAAAATTCACCCCTCCACTTT. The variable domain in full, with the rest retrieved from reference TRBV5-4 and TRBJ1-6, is ETGVTQSPTHLIKTRGQQVTLRCSSQSGHNTVSWYQQALGQGPQFIFQYYREEENGRGNFPPRFSGLQFPNYSSELNVNALELDDSALYLCASSLAAGRKNSPLHFGNGTRLTVT.